The 22 T cell receptor beta chains presented below share a single source sample, sequenced in a study of resident and recirculating memory T cells in vitiligo. Sequenced by immunoSEQ multiplex PCR; TCRdb stores in-frame clones only, minus some. The sample has 55,000 to 75,000 clones, more than 85% seen once. The source material was blood. These receptors were collected from a male donor with vitiligo.

CDR3 residues: CASSQFEEQYF. For the CDR3, the DNA is TGCGCCAGCAGCCAGTTCGAGGAGCAGTACTTC. The chain has TRBV4-1 and TRBJ2-7; D call uncertain. Germline CDR1 is MGHRA and CDR2 is YSYEKL. This CDR3 contains 11 residues. V was clipped by 3 bases and J by 7 bases, with 7 bases between them.

The chain employs TRBV7-3 and TRBJ1-5, with a possible D match to TRBD1 (6 bases). The V end lost 4 bases, the J end lost 2 bases, and 18 bases lay between the germline ends. The germline V gene has CDR1 SGHTA and CDR2 FQGTGA. CDR3 length equals 17 residues. The CDR3 DNA is TGTGCCAGCAGCTGGTACCGGGACAAGGCGTGCAATCAGCCCCAGCATTTT. Amino acid sequence: CASSWYRDKACNQPQHF.

V gene TRBV9 combines with J gene TRBJ2-7, with a possible D match to TRBD2 (5 bases). Germline V gene sequence: CDR1 SGDLS, CDR2 YYNGEE. This CDR3 is 15 amino acids long. V dropped 3 bases and J dropped 3 bases, with 16 bases sitting between them. The CDR3 nucleotides read TGTGCCAGCAGCGCAGGAGGAGGTATAGACTACGAGCAGTACTTC. Translating it yields CASSAGGGIDYEQYF. Looking up the rest from reference TRBV9 and TRBJ2-7 gives the full variable domain: DSGVTQTPKHLITATGQRVTLRCSPRSGDLSVYWYQQSLDQGLQFLIQYYNGEERAKGNILERFSAQQFPDLHSELNLSSLELGDSALYFCASSAGGGIDYEQYFGPGTRLTVT.

This clone was seen a few times. This chain uses TRBV6-1 with TRBJ2-5; 14 bases align to TRBD2. The CDR3 contains 15 residues. V trimming: 4 bases; J trimming: 2 bases; junction bases outside the gene matches: 0. Germline CDR1 is MNHNS and CDR2 is SASEGT. This chain's CDR3 is CASSGLAGGQETQYF. Here the CDR3 DNA reads TGTGCCAGCAGTGGACTAGCGGGGGGGCAAGAGACCCAGTACTTC.

The chain is built from TRBV6-5 and TRBJ2-7; D is perhaps TRBD1 (6 bases). Trimming stripped 10 bases from V and 1 base from J, with 8 bases between. From germline, CDR1 is MNHEY and CDR2 SVGAGI. The length of the CDR3 is 11 residues. The CDR3 spells CATQGSYEQYF. The CDR3 nucleotides read TGTGCCACCCAGGGGTCCTACGAGCAGTACTTC.

This chain connects TRBV4-3 to TRBJ1-4; possibly TRBD1 for D (6 bases). Trimming shortened V by 1 base and J by 8 bases, and 11 bases separated the two germline ends. The CDR3 length is 14 residues. Germline assignment: CDR1 LGHNA and CDR2 YSLEER. DNA of the CDR3: TGCGCCAGCAGCCAAGGAGGGAGGGGGGAAAAACTGTTTTTT. Protein: CASSQGGRGEKLFF.

The chain uses TRBV6-6 and TRBJ1-2; D not resolved. Per germline, CDR1 MNHNY and CDR2 SVGAGI (reference sequence). The CDR3 totals 15 residues. Trimming took off 2 bases at V and 0 bases at J, with 10 bases between the two ends. In DNA, the CDR3 is TGTGCCAGCAGTTACGGGAGGGCCACTAACTATGGCTACACCTTC. It is translated as CASSYGRATNYGYTF.

The chain uses TRBV11-2 and TRBJ2-7; the D gene is possibly TRBD2 (6 bases). CDR3 length: 15 residues. CDR1 SGHAT and CDR2 FQNNGV come from the germline V gene. V dropped 3 bases and J dropped 2 bases, with 14 bases sitting between them. CDR3 protein: CASSFGGGATYEQYF. Written as DNA, the CDR3 is TGTGCCAGCAGCTTTGGAGGAGGGGCCACCTACGAGCAGTACTTC.

This clone was seen once. The gene calls are TRBV9 and TRBJ2-7; 9 bases align to TRBD1. The CDR3 runs 16 residues. The V gene's germline CDR1 is SGDLS and CDR2 YYNGEE. Unmatched junction bases numbered 4, after V lost 0 bases and J lost 0 bases. The CDR3 DNA reads TGTGCCAGCAGCGTAGCGGGGACAGGGAGCTCCTACGAGCAGTACTTC. Translated, it gives CASSVAGTGSSYEQYF.

The count of this clone is one. This chain joins TRBV4-1 and TRBJ1-3, with TRBD1 as a possible D gene (6 bases). The CDR3 is 15 residues long. Trimming shortened V by 1 base and J by 2 bases, and 9 bases separated the two germline ends. Germline CDR1 and CDR2: MGHRA and YSYEKL. CDR3 sequence (DNA): TGCGCCAGCAGCCAAGCCTCAGGGGCTGGAAACACCATATATTTT. Its protein product is CASSQASGAGNTIYF.

This clone occurred a few times. The chain carries TRBV5-8 and TRBJ2-7; D might be TRBD2 (5 bases). The V and J ends lost 2 bases and 0 bases respectively, with 12 bases between them. CDR3 size: 15 residues. The germline CDR1 and CDR2 sequences are SGHTS and YDEGEE. CDR3 sequence (DNA): TGTGCCAGCAGCTTTGCCGGGATTAGCTCCTACGAGCAGTACTTC. Its protein product is CASSFAGISSYEQYF. Combining the CDR3 with reference TRBV5-8 and TRBJ2-7 gives the whole variable domain EAGVTQSPTHLIKTRGQQATLRCSPISGHTSVYWYQQALGLGLQFLLWYDEGEERNRGNFPPRFSGRQFPNYSSELNVNALELEDSALYLCASSFAGISSYEQYFGPGTRLTVT.

The V call is TRBV7-2, the J call TRBJ2-5; 7 bases line up with TRBD2. V shed 8 bases, J shed 3 bases, and the junction held 6 bases outside the gene matches. Germline values: CDR1 SGHTA, CDR2 FQGNSA. The CDR3 extends over 13 amino acids. The CDR3 DNA reads TGTGCCAGCGCTCCTAGCGGTGAAGAGACCCAGTACTTC. This gives the protein CASAPSGEETQYF.

This chain joins TRBV27 and TRBJ2-7; D remains ambiguous. CDR1 MNHEY and CDR2 SMNVEV come from the germline V gene (reference sequence). Trimming removed 6 bases at V and 0 bases at J, with 6 bases between. This CDR3 has 12 residues. CDR3 protein: CASSSPSYEQYF. In nucleotides, the CDR3 is TGTGCCAGCAGCTCCCCCTCCTACGAGCAGTACTTC.

This clone has more than one count but fewer than ten. V and J are TRBV7-9 and TRBJ2-4; 7 bases map to TRBD1. V shed 3 bases and J 12 bases; nucleotides not matched to a gene: 5. The CDR3 runs to 12 residues. The germline V gene encodes CDR1 SEHNR and CDR2 FQNEAQ (reference sequence). DNA of the CDR3: TGTGCCAGCAGCTTTAGCCGGGACAGTCAGTACTTC. Protein product: CASSFSRDSQYF.

V is TRBV28 and J is TRBJ1-2; weak D call: TRBD1 (5 bases). V lost 8 bases to trimming and J lost 4 bases, with 17 bases between them. The CDR3 totals 14 residues. The germline V gene has CDR1 MDHEN and CDR2 SYDVKM. The DNA of the CDR3 is TGTGCCAGCGTCTCCCCTCAGGGAAGCTATGGCTACACCTTC. It is translated as CASVSPQGSYGYTF.

This chain connects TRBV6-4 to TRBJ2-2, with 8 bases identical to TRBD2. The J segment lost 5 bases and the V segment lost 6 bases, leaving 8 bases of the junction unmatched. Germline CDR1 is MRHNA and CDR2 is SNTAGT. The CDR3 covers 15 residues. CDR3 residues: CASSPSGGGTGELFF. CDR3 nucleotides: TGTGCCAGCAGCCCTTCCGGGGGGGGAACCGGGGAGCTGTTTTTT.

This clone appeared once. The chain couples TRBV7-2 to TRBJ2-1; D is possibly TRBD1 (6 bases). Trimming left V 0 bases short and J 2 bases short, with 8 bases between. The CDR3 runs 15 residues. Per the germline V gene, CDR1 is SGHTA and CDR2 is FQGNSA. The CDR3 region has the DNA TGTGCCAGCAGCTTAGCGACAGGCACCTACAATGAGCAGTTCTTC. It yields the protein CASSLATGTYNEQFF.

This clone was recorded a few times. This same CDR3 is encoded by further DNA sequences in the sample. The genes are TRBV4-2 and TRBJ2-5; 9 positions match TRBD1. The CDR3 extends over 15 amino acids. Germline V gene sequence: CDR1 LGHNA, CDR2 YNFKEQ. The junction had 0 bases not matched to a gene; V was cut back by 1 base and J by 0 bases. The CDR3 region has the DNA TGTGCCAGCAGCCAAGGGACAGGGGACCAAGAGACCCAGTACTTC. This gives the protein CASSQGTGDQETQYF.

The CDR3 sequence is CASSLEQGVENIQYF. The CDR3 DNA reads as TGCGCCAGCAGCTTGGAACAGGGGGTTGAAAACATTCAGTACTTC. The V and J genes are TRBV5-1 and TRBJ2-4; 8 bases are a match to TRBD1. The CDR3 has 15 amino acids. Trimming took 0 bases from V and 5 from J; bases not matched to a gene: 4. Per the germline V gene, CDR1 is SGHRS and CDR2 is YFSETQ.

The rearrangement links TRBV27 to TRBJ1-1, with 9 bases aligning to TRBD1. CDR1 and CDR2 (germline): MNHEY, SMNVEV (reference sequence). V was clipped by 8 bases and J by 6 bases; unmatched bases: 10. The CDR3 runs to 14 residues. CDR3 DNA sequence: TGTGCCAGCGGCCGGGACAGGGCCCAACCTGAAGCTTTCTTT. Its protein is CASGRDRAQPEAFF.

The chain has TRBV9 and TRBJ2-3, with a tentative D call TRBD2 (7 bases). The CDR3 contains 16 residues. Germline CDR1 is SGDLS and CDR2 is YYNGEE. Trimming pared 3 bases from V and 8 bases from J, leaving 22 bases between. CDR3 sequence (DNA): TGTGCCAGCAGCGATATAGGGGGGGAGGAATTCGCTACGCAGTATTTT. Translating it yields CASSDIGGEEFATQYF.

The chain uses TRBV2 and TRBJ1-2; D is perhaps TRBD1 (5 bases). Germline loops: CDR1 SNHLY, CDR2 FYNNEI. This CDR3 is built from 13 residues. Trimming shortened V by 1 base and J by 7 bases, and 10 bases separated the two germline ends. This chain's CDR3 is CASSEGRAGGYTF. The CDR3 coding sequence is TGTGCCAGCAGTGAAGGCAGGGCTGGTGGCTACACCTTC.